This TCR beta chain is drawn from a study of shared clonotypes between healthy human individuals. Donors were Caucasian adults residing in Nashville, Tennessee, USA. The sorted-subset replicate PCRs were given around 200 ng DNA, which is tens of thousands of T cell genomes. The repertoire was sequenced with immunoSEQ multiplex PCR; TCRdb's copy has only in-frame clones and lacks some. The data show roughly 2.2 million clones, just over 90% seen once. Germline-derived CDR1 and CDR2 are LNHDA and SQIVND (reference sequence). V lost 3 bases to trimming and J lost 1 base, with 10 bases between them. The length of the CDR3 is 15 residues. About this clone itself: Antigen unknown.

Study-wide results and caveats: Across a handful of donors, naive CD4 shared around 5.1%, naive CD8 more than 3%, memory CD4 about 2.4%, memory CD8 around 0.42%. Sharing of clonotypes among donors was expected to vary with sequencing depth.

Sequencing was performed on naive CD4+ T cells from PBMCs. This sample's subset: CD45RA+ positively selected. This receptor was identified in a man younger than 35 in good health. Some clones in this sample may be carry-over from other donors' samples. V and J are TRBV19 and TRBJ1-5; D unresolved. CDR3 region: CASSISTLSNQPQHF. DNA for the CDR3: TGTGCCAGTAGTATTAGTACACTGAGCAATCAGCCCCAGCATTTT.